This passage covers 23 T cell receptor beta chains from one sample sequenced in a study of cytomegalovirus exposure and HLA in healthy donors. Vbeta (60) and Jbeta (13) primers were used in the PCR. TCRdb's table, derived via immunoSEQ multiplex PCR, lists solely in-frame clones and lacks some. The sample comprises about 55,000 clones, approximately 80% of which are singletons, and approximately 2.3% rests with the top ten. Sequencing was done on a sample of PBMCs. Receptor source: a female donor in good health and CMV-seronegative.

This rearrangement joins TRBV27 to TRBJ1-6; TRBD1 matches 8 bases. The germline V gene has CDR1 MNHEY and CDR2 SMNVEV (reference sequence). The CDR3 is 17 amino acids. The junction had 6 bases not matched to a gene; V was cut back by 0 bases and J by 5 bases. The CDR3 sequence is CASSLSEGQEHNSPLHF. The DNA of the CDR3 is TGTGCCAGCAGTTTATCGGAGGGACAGGAGCATAATTCACCCCTCCACTTT.

The chain uses TRBV5-1 and TRBJ2-1, with 12 bases fitting TRBD2. The CDR3 length is 16 residues. With 0 bases clipped from V and 9 bases from J, the junction kept 7 bases outside the gene matches. Germline-derived CDR1 and CDR2 are SGHRS and YFSETQ. Here the CDR3 DNA reads TGCGCCAGCAGCTTGGGAGCTAGCGGGGGGGCTGTTGAGCAGTTCTTC. Its translation: CASSLGASGGAVEQFF. The complete variable domain, with remaining parts taken from reference TRBV5-1 and TRBJ2-1, reads KAGVTQTPRYLIKTRGQQVTLSCSPISGHRSVSWYQQTPGQGLQFLFEYFSETQRNKGNFPGRFSGRQFSNSRSEMNVSTLELGDSALYLCASSLGASGGAVEQFFGPGTRLTVL.

The chain joins TRBV6-1 to TRBJ2-1; 13 positions match TRBD2. Looked up from germline, CDR1 is MNHNS and CDR2 is SASEGT. This CDR3 region has 15 residues. Trimming took 4 bases from V and 9 from J; bases not matched to a gene: 6. In DNA form, the CDR3 reads TGTGCCAGCAGTGGAGGGACTAGCGGGATACGTGAGCAGTTCTTC. It encodes CASSGGTSGIREQFF.

DNA for the CDR3: TGCGCCAGCAGCATCTCGAAAGCTTCCTACAATGAGCAGTTCTTC. This translates into CASSISKASYNEQFF. The chain links TRBV5-1 to TRBJ2-1; D not certain. Germline loops: CDR1 SGHRS, CDR2 YFSETQ. V was cut by 4 bases and J by 1 base, with 12 bases left in between. The CDR3 totals 15 residues.

This clone has only a few counts. The J gene is TRBJ1-3, the V gene TRBV2; possible D gene TRBD1, 5 bases. This CDR3 is 14 amino acids long. Deletions cut 7 bases from V and 1 base from J, with 11 bases between. Germline CDR1 SNHLY, CDR2 FYNNEI. The CDR3 DNA reads TGTGCCAGCACTAGCGGGGGGTCTGGAAACACCATATATTTT. It specifies CASTSGGSGNTIYF.

This chain joins TRBV6-1 and TRBJ2-5; 9 nucleotides agree with TRBD1. Germline values: CDR1 MNHNS, CDR2 SASEGT. The CDR3 is 15 residues long. V dropped 3 bases and J dropped 4; count of bases not matched to a gene: 6. CDR3 sequence (DNA): TGTGCCAGCAGTGACACAGGGGGCGCGGGAGAGACCCAGTACTTC. Protein: CASSDTGGAGETQYF.

The rearrangement joins TRBV30 to TRBJ2-1; 9 positions agree with TRBD2. Per germline, CDR1 GTSNPN and CDR2 SVGIG (reference sequence). There are 14 residues in the CDR3. V was clipped by 0 bases and J by 7 bases; unmatched bases: 4. The CDR3 loop reads CAWSVLSGSNEQFF. CDR3 nucleotides: TGTGCCTGGAGTGTCCTTAGCGGGAGTAATGAGCAGTTCTTC.

This clone was detected a few times. The V gene is TRBV5-1, the J gene TRBJ2-5; the match to TRBD2 covers 10 bases. The CDR3 spans 15 residues. Germline V gene data show CDR1 as SGHRS and CDR2 as YFSETQ. V lost 6 bases, J lost 4 bases, and 9 bases stayed unmatched. The CDR3 is CASTPGLAGAETQYF. In nucleotides, the CDR3 is TGCGCCAGCACCCCGGGGCTAGCGGGGGCAGAGACCCAGTACTTC.

The rearrangement links TRBV18 to TRBJ2-1, with 11 bases that match TRBD2. J gave up 7 bases and V 4 bases, and 6 bases lay outside the gene matches. This CDR3 is built from 15 residues. Germline V lookup: CDR1 KGHSH, CDR2 LQKENI. This CDR3 reads CASSREGLADNEQFF. The CDR3 nucleotides are TGTGCCAGCTCACGCGAGGGACTAGCGGATAATGAGCAGTTCTTC.

The sample holds one count of this clone. J is TRBJ2-3 and V is TRBV5-6; 8 bases line up with TRBD1. V lost 0 bases, J lost 2 bases, and 8 bases stayed unmatched. Per germline, CDR1 SGHDT and CDR2 YYEEEE. CDR3 length: 17 amino acids. The CDR3 DNA sequence: TGTGCCAGCAGCTTGGCCGCAGGGGGCGCCGTCACAGATACGCAGTATTTT. As protein: CASSLAAGGAVTDTQYF.

The CDR3 region has the DNA TGTGCCAGCAGCTTAGGTCAGGGGCACGAGCAGTACTTC. Translation: CASSLGQGHEQYF. The chain joins TRBV7-6 to TRBJ2-7; perhaps TRBD1 as D (6 bases). CDR1 and CDR2 (germline): SGHVS, FNYEAQ. There are 13 residues in the CDR3. The germline V and J ends were trimmed by 1 base and 5 bases, with 9 bases remaining between them. Full variable domain (rest looked up from reference TRBV7-6 and TRBJ2-7): GAGVSQSPRYKVTKRGQDVALRCDPISGHVSLYWYRQALGQGPEFLTYFNYEAQQDKSGLPNDRFSAERPEGSISTLTIQRTEQRDSAMYRCASSLGQGHEQYFGPGTRLTVT.

This chain links TRBV28 with TRBJ2-5; D is possibly TRBD2 (5 bases). CDR3 length: 12 residues. Trimming cost V 8 bases and J 6 bases, with 13 bases left between them. The germline gives CDR1 MDHEN, CDR2 SYDVKM. The CDR3: CASADSAKTQYF. CDR3 DNA: TGTGCCAGCGCGGACTCGGCTAAGACCCAGTACTTC.

V is TRBV10-3 and J is TRBJ2-2; D unresolved. Germline V CDR1 and CDR2: ENHRY, SYGVKD. Trimming removed 3 bases from V and 7 bases from J, with 6 bases in between. The CDR3 runs 12 residues. The CDR3 protein is CAISDPLGELFF. In DNA form, the CDR3 reads TGTGCCATCAGTGATCCCCTCGGGGAGCTGTTTTTT.

The gene calls are TRBV19 and TRBJ2-5; 9 positions agree with TRBD2. V lost 7 bases to trimming and J lost 5 bases; unmatched junction nucleotides: 14. Germline values: CDR1 LNHDA, CDR2 SQIVND (reference sequence). The CDR3 totals 16 residues. CDR3 amino acids: CASTPGVAGVGETQYF. In DNA form, the CDR3 reads TGTGCCAGTACCCCAGGCGTAGCGGGGGTCGGGGAGACCCAGTACTTC. The full variable domain, rest sourced from reference TRBV19 and TRBJ2-5, is DGGITQSPKYLFRKEGQNVTLSCEQNLNHDAMYWYRQDPGQGLRLIYYSQIVNDFQKGDIAEGYSVSREKKESFPLTVTSAQKNPTAFYLCASTPGVAGVGETQYFGPGTRLLVL.

The rearrangement joins TRBV28 to TRBJ1-5, with TRBD1 identical over 9 bases. The length of the CDR3 is 15 residues. After removal of 4 bases from V and 2 bases from J, the junction contained 3 bases not matched to a gene. CDR1 MDHEN and CDR2 SYDVKM come from the germline V gene. CDR3 coding DNA: TGTGCCAGCAGTTCAACAGGGGGCCGCAATCAGCCCCAGCATTTT. This codes for CASSSTGGRNQPQHF.

CDR3 bases: TGTGCCTGGAGTGTACTGGGCAGGGATGAAAAACTGTTTTTT. This translates into CAWSVLGRDEKLFF. The chain carries TRBV30 and TRBJ1-4, with D possibly being TRBD1 (5 bases). Trimming cost V 0 bases and J 6 bases, with 11 bases left between them. The V gene's germline CDR1 is GTSNPN and CDR2 SVGIG (reference sequence). This CDR3 has 14 amino acids.

CDR3 amino acids: CASRKTGNNQPQHF. In DNA, the CDR3 is TGTGCCAGTAGGAAGACAGGGAACAATCAGCCCCAGCATTTT. The chain employs TRBV19 and TRBJ1-5; 7 nucleotides line up with TRBD1. Germline CDR1 LNHDA, CDR2 SQIVND (reference sequence). CDR3 length: 14 residues. Trimming removed 6 bases from V and 3 bases from J; junction bases left unmatched: 5.

Worth noting for this clone: The junction departs from the called germline gene at one end, perhaps through a read error. The CDR3 DNA reads TGCAGTGCTAGAGAGGGGAGCGCCATCGACTTC. Protein sequence: CSAREGSAIDF. V usage is TRBV20-1 and J usage is TRBJ1-2, with D unresolved. The CDR3 runs to 11 residues. Germline V gives CDR1 DFQATT, CDR2 SNEGSKA (reference sequence).

This chain joins TRBV27 and TRBJ2-7; 13 bases align to TRBD2. Unmatched junction bases numbered 11, after V lost 3 bases and J lost 3 bases. CDR3 length: 18 amino acids. Germline CDR1 is MNHEY and CDR2 is SMNVEV (reference sequence). CDR3 sequence reads: CASSFRTSGGPGSYEQYF. In nucleotides, the CDR3 is TGTGCCAGCAGTTTCCGGACTAGCGGGGGACCCGGGAGCTACGAGCAGTACTTC.

The chain joins TRBV5-6 to TRBJ2-2, with a tentative D call TRBD1 (5 bases). CDR1 and CDR2 from the germline V gene are SGHDT and YYEEEE. CDR3 length equals 12 residues. V shed 0 bases and J shed 13 bases, with 10 bases lying between them. CDR3 sequence: CASSLGREGLFF. The DNA of the CDR3 is TGTGCCAGCAGCTTGGGCAGGGAAGGGCTGTTTTTT.

The V gene is TRBV6-4, the J gene TRBJ2-1; TRBD2 matches at 12 bases. The CDR3 spans 15 residues. CDR1 and CDR2 from the germline V gene are MRHNA and SNTAGT. V shed 4 bases, J shed 12 bases, and the junction held 10 bases outside the gene matches. The DNA of the CDR3 is TGTGCCAGCAGTGTTCGGTCTAGCGGGGGGGAGAGGCAGTTCTTC. Amino acid sequence: CASSVRSSGGERQFF.

The rearrangement uses TRBV9 and TRBJ1-4; D remains unclear. Deletions cut 0 bases from V and 8 bases from J, with 14 bases between. Germline V gene data show CDR1 as SGDLS and CDR2 as YYNGEE. The CDR3 length is 15 residues. The CDR3 sequence is CASSVGSSGREKLFF. Written as DNA, the CDR3 is TGTGCCAGCAGCGTAGGGAGTAGCGGGCGGGAAAAACTGTTTTTT.

The CDR3 here is CASGSSKSGNTIYF. The DNA for the CDR3 is TGTGCTAGTGGTTCATCCAAATCTGGAAACACCATATATTTT. This chain connects TRBV12-5 to TRBJ1-3; the D is unclear. The germline gives CDR1 LGHNT, CDR2 FRNRAP. Trimming stripped 4 bases from V and 1 base from J, with 8 bases between. The CDR3 spans 14 residues. Variable domain in full (rest from reference TRBV12-5 and TRBJ1-3): DARVTQTPRHKVTEMGQEVTMRCQPILGHNTVFWYRQTMMQGLELLAYFRNRAPLDDSGMPKDRFSAEMPDATLATLKIQPSEPRDSAVYFCASGSSKSGNTIYFGEGSWLTVV.